Below, 13 T cell receptor beta chains from the same sample are listed, as sequenced in a study of T cell changes during pregnancy in multiple sclerosis. Produced via immunoSEQ multiplex PCR; TCRdb's table is partial and in-frame only. The sample lists approximately 59,000 clones, about 90% occurring once. The source material was peripheral blood, sampled in the third trimester of pregnancy. Receptor source: a female donor in good health, enrolled as a control in a pregnancy study.

The rearrangement joins TRBV29-1 to TRBJ1-6, with 7 bases lining up with TRBD1. Germline-derived CDR1 and CDR2 are SQVTM and ANQGSEA. This CDR3 comprises 13 residues. V trimming: 6 bases; J trimming: 9 bases; junction bases outside the gene matches: 8. CDR3 protein: CSVADRAASPLHF. The CDR3 DNA follows: TGCAGCGTCGCCGACAGGGCGGCTTCACCCCTCCACTTT.

Written as DNA, the CDR3 is TGTGCCAGCAGCTTCCCCCCAGGAGGGTATGGCTACACCTTC. Protein sequence: CASSFPPGGYGYTF. The chain couples TRBV5-8 to TRBJ1-2; D unresolved. Trimming took 2 bases from V and 5 from J, leaving 13 bases between them. Looked up from germline, CDR1 is SGHTS and CDR2 is YDEGEE. This CDR3 comprises 14 residues.

The chain couples TRBV27 to TRBJ1-1; D remains ambiguous. The CDR3 contains 17 residues. The germline CDR1 and CDR2 sequences are MNHEY and SMNVEV (reference sequence). Trimming cost V 2 bases and J 0 bases, with 16 bases left between them. CDR3: CASSLGFPGWMNTEAFF. In nucleotides, the CDR3 is TGTGCCAGCAGTTTAGGTTTCCCAGGTTGGATGAACACTGAAGCTTTCTTT.

V and J are TRBV6-5 and TRBJ1-4; 8 bases align to TRBD1. With 8 bases clipped from V and 0 bases from J, the junction kept 5 bases outside the gene matches. The CDR3 is made up of 15 amino acids. In germline, CDR1 is MNHEY, CDR2 SVGAGI. CDR3 sequence: CASRDRGSTNEKLFF. The CDR3 DNA reads TGTGCCAGCCGAGACAGGGGTTCAACTAATGAAAAACTGTTTTTT.

The rearrangement joins TRBV7-6 to TRBJ2-3; D is unresolved. Germline V gene lookup returns CDR1 SGHVS and CDR2 FNYEAQ. V lost 4 bases and J 5 bases, leaving 10 bases between the germline ends. The CDR3 has 13 amino acids. The CDR3 sequence is CASSSRSVDTQYF. Here the CDR3 DNA reads TGTGCCAGCAGCTCTAGATCGGTAGATACGCAGTATTTT.

This rearrangement joins TRBV29-1 to TRBJ2-6; 8 bases are a match to TRBD1. Trimming took 6 bases from V and 1 from J; bases not matched to a gene: 8. The germline V gene encodes CDR1 SQVTM and CDR2 ANQGSEA. The CDR3 covers 16 residues. CDR3: CSVRTGKASGANVLTF. The CDR3 DNA sequence: TGCAGCGTCAGGACAGGGAAGGCGTCTGGGGCCAACGTCCTGACTTTC.

The chain is built from TRBV10-2 and TRBJ2-5; D remains unclear. CDR1 is WSHSY, CDR2 SAAADI, per germline. CDR3 size: 11 residues. Deletions cut 8 bases from V and 5 bases from J, with 9 bases between. In nucleotides, the CDR3 is TGCGCCAGCTCATCGAGGGAGACCCAGTACTTC. It codes for CASSSRETQYF.

This clone was recorded a few times. Here the CDR3 reads CSVTDRVDEQYF. Written as DNA, the CDR3 is TGCAGCGTGACGGACAGGGTGGACGAGCAGTACTTC. This chain connects TRBV29-1 to TRBJ2-7; 8 positions match TRBD1. This CDR3 comprises 12 residues. Trimming removed 6 bases from V and 5 bases from J; junction bases left unmatched: 6. Germline CDR1 is SQVTM and CDR2 is ANQGSEA.

The chain employs TRBV19 and TRBJ2-1, with 9 bases matching TRBD1. The CDR3 contains 23 residues. V shed 3 bases and J 0 bases; nucleotides not matched to a gene: 24. The germline gives CDR1 LNHDA, CDR2 SQIVND (reference sequence). The CDR3 DNA is TGTGCCAGTAGTATTTCTACTTACGTACTTAACAGGGGGCTAAGAAGCTCCTACAATGAGCAGTTCTTC. As protein: CASSISTYVLNRGLRSSYNEQFF.

The gene calls are TRBV7-2 and TRBJ2-6; TRBD1 matches 7 bases. Trimming took 5 bases from V and 2 from J; bases not matched to a gene: 9. Per germline, CDR1 SGHTA and CDR2 FQGNSA. The CDR3 sequence is 17 residues long. The CDR3 loop reads CASSRRNTGAGANVLTF. CDR3 coding DNA: TGTGCCAGCAGCCGGAGAAATACAGGGGCTGGGGCCAACGTCCTGACTTTC.

The chain couples TRBV2 to TRBJ1-2; possibly TRBD1 for D (5 bases). The CDR3 runs 13 residues. V was shortened by 4 bases and J by 3 bases, with 9 bases between the two germline ends. CDR1 is SNHLY and CDR2 is FYNNEI in the germline V gene. The CDR3 loop is CASSVRGDYGYTF. The CDR3 DNA is TGTGCCAGCAGTGTTAGGGGCGACTATGGCTACACCTTC.

CDR3 residues: CASRTRQFYGYTF. The DNA for the CDR3 is TGTGCCAGCAGAACCAGACAGTTCTATGGCTACACCTTC. The chain couples TRBV6-5 to TRBJ1-2, with D perhaps TRBD1 (5 bases). CDR3 length: 13 amino acids. V was pared by 6 bases and J by 4 bases, with 12 bases between. Per germline, CDR1 MNHEY and CDR2 SVGAGI.

This clone was found once. V is TRBV18 and J is TRBJ2-4, with 7 bases matching TRBD1. CDR1 is KGHSH, CDR2 LQKENI, per germline. The CDR3 consists of 13 residues. V shed 4 bases, J shed 8 bases, and the junction held 5 bases outside the gene matches. CDR3 sequence (DNA): TGTGCCAGCTCACGGGACAGTTTGGACATTCAGTACTTC. Its translation: CASSRDSLDIQYF.